This TCR beta chain derives from a study of vaccination effects on CD4 cells after COVID-19 (dated by TCRdb to between 2021 and 2022). With regard to the full study: Two doses of either the BNT162b2 or the mRNA-1273 mRNA SARS-CoV-2 vaccine were administered to participants. SARS-CoV-2 spike-specific CD4+ TCR repertoires were compared before and after mRNA vaccination in COVID-19 convalescent patients and in infection-naive vaccine recipients. Altogether, around 11 COVID-19 convalescent patients and 4 SARS-CoV-2-naive healthy vaccine recipients made up the full study. In the study, cultures from other donors were sequenced using the Oncomine TCR Beta short-read assay on an Illumina iSeq 100. The research as a whole found: Both infection-induced and vaccine-induced clones contracted markedly at late post-vaccination timepoints, which is consistent with waning T cell responses. In healthy vaccine recipients, vaccine-induced clones were almost all SARS-CoV-2 mono-reactive, with only 1 of 255 cross-reactive with common cold coronaviruses. The study was limited by a small number of convalescent patients, and early post-infection timepoints were lacking.

Receptor libraries were prepared by the immunoSEQ multiplex PCR assay. DNA from the CD4+ T cells that had been cultured and isolated underwent TCR beta CDR3 sequencing. From the authors' description of their analysis: Non-productive TCR sequences were removed, reads were trimmed to the CDR3 region, and CDR3s of at least 7 amino acids were retained. Antigen-specific clonotypes were identified using the MANAFEST web app by comparison of expansion in peptide wells against reference cultures. Positive clones required FDR<0.05 expansion versus reference and all other wells, odds ratio above 5, and frequency above 0.1% in two replicate wells. A clonotype was defined as cross-reactive if the clonotype was significantly expanded both in SARS-CoV-2 spike wells and in at least one common cold coronavirus spike condition. Using the stringdist R package, CDR3 similarity was measured by Levenshtein distance, and unrooted trees were constructed with ape in R 3.6.1. This is the immuneACCESS table as TCRdb keeps it, with only in-frame sequences that have V and J called. A part of the clones is gone; compared with another copy, unresolved V genes explain less than half, and the rest is unexplained. V and J calls and clone size follow that table, whereas D and trimming were derived from the DNA. The sample table lists about 65,000 clones, around 69% of them with a count of one. Around 3% of the sample comes from the top ten.

As for this clone: Its antigen specificity is not known. Qualities for individual bases were not recorded, and no much larger clone is one base off.

In the ViraFEST assay, PBMC were stimulated with viral peptide pools, and TCR sequencing was then used to find antigen-specific CD4+ T cell clonotypes based on their expansion. After approximately eleven days of culture, CD4+ T cells were isolated with the EasySep CD4+ T cell isolation kit. The absence of prior SARS-CoV-2 infection in healthy vaccine recipients was confirmed by negative nucleocapsid antibodies before and after vaccination. Some 2.2 million PBMC per well were cultured in IMDM with around 5.3% human AB serum, 8.5 to 10 IU/ml IL-2 and gentamicin, plus 10 ug/ml peptides. On days 3 and 7, half of the culture medium was replaced with fresh IL-2-containing medium. Each peptide stimulation condition was cultured in triplicate wells unless otherwise noted. Using Ficoll-Paque Plus gradient centrifugation, PBMC were separated from whole blood and then either used fresh or cryopreserved at -140C. The overlapping peptide pools covered the spike proteins of SARS-CoV-2 and of the common cold coronaviruses HCoV-NL63, HCoV-OC43 and HCoV-229E. The QIAamp micro DNA kit was used to extract genomic DNA from the cultured CD4+ T cells.

From the germline V gene (reference sequence), CDR1 is LNHDA and CDR2 is SQIVND. At the junction V is shortened by 3 bases and J by 4 bases, with 16 bases in between. The CDR3 starts with the cysteine, ends with the phenylalanine, and has 16 residues. Only the CDR3 region is kept as DNA, spanning 48 bases read in frame from base 1. The chain uses TRBV19 and TRBJ1-5; no D gene call is confident. The starting material was CD4+ T cells from PBMCs cultured with HCoV-NL63 spike peptides, obtained before COVID-19 vaccination. Sample cell subset or site, as interpreted from the label and publication: HCoV-NL63 spike overlapping peptide pool stimulation. The sequence was collected from a human donor who received a COVID-19 vaccine. The nucleotide sequence is given as TGTGCCAGTAGTATGGTGGGCAGGTTGACGAATCAGCCCCAGCATTTT. Translation gives CASSMVGRLTNQPQHF.